The clone carrying this T cell receptor (beta chain) has just one count. Its antigen is still unknown. This sample was included in a study of cytomegalovirus exposure and HLA in healthy donors. Study-wide points: In vitro data verified a few CMV-associated chains as specific for CMV antigens. Reported performance of the classifier showed diagnosis of cytomegalovirus status with high specificity and sensitivity. 150 or so TCR beta chains were listed as cytomegalovirus-associated.

Libraries were prepared by immunoSEQ multiplex PCR; TCRdb keeps only in-frame clonotypes and omits some of them. This sample yields approximately 120,000 clones, of which about 88% are seen a single time; about 2% belongs to the top ten. The sequencing input was PBMCs. The source is a young woman in good health and CMV-seronegative.

The CDR3 loop is CASSLGADHQPQHF. The CDR3 region has the DNA TGTGCCAGCAGCTTAGGGGCAGACCATCAGCCCCAGCATTTT. J is TRBJ1-5 and V is TRBV7-6; no clear D gene. Germline CDR1 and CDR2: SGHVS and FNYEAQ. The V gene lost 1 base and the J gene lost 5 bases, with 9 bases spanning the gap. The CDR3 contains 14 residues.